The clone carrying this T cell receptor beta chain was seen only once. These data come from a study of blood T cell repertoires in COVID-19. V trimming: 0 bases; J trimming: 5 bases; junction bases outside the gene matches: 2. The germline V gene encodes CDR1 SGHRS and CDR2 YFSETQ. This CDR3 spans 14 amino acids. The table came from immunoSEQ multiplex PCR; TCRdb's copy has only in-frame clones and leaves some out. This table holds about 99,000 clones, more than 75% found once. The rearrangement links TRBV5-1 to TRBJ2-5; 9 bases are a match to TRBD1. The TCR originated in a man in his forties or fifties with acute or convalescent COVID-19. Sequenced input: peripheral blood. Here the CDR3 DNA reads TGCGCCAGCAGCTTGGGGGACAGGGTTGAGACCCAGTACTTC. Translating it yields CASSLGDRVETQYF.